This TCR beta chain comes out of a study of vaccination and CD4 T cells after COVID-19. Study-level information: Those taking part got two shots of either the BNT162b2 or the mRNA-1273 vaccine. Overlapping SARS-CoV-2, HCoV-NL63, HCoV-OC43 and HCoV-229E spike peptides were used to stimulate cells.

This clonotype was recorded a few times. Its antigen is as yet unknown. Treatment here: approximately nine-day PBMC culture with coronavirus spike peptide pools or control peptides (ViraFEST assay). At the Johns Hopkins FTIC core, DNA taken from cultured CD4+ T cells was sequenced by way of the Oncomine TCR Beta short-read assay. From cultured CD4+ T cells, genomic DNA was extracted. From the PCR reads, TCRdb called clonotypes with MiXCR, one entry per CDR3 protein. The sample lists some 15,000 distinct CDR3 sequences; less than 60% were seen once. Study observations and caveats: Vaccine-specific clones in convalescent patients were spike mono-reactive in 304 of 307 cases.

The origin of this receptor is a human donor who had recovered from COVID-19. The sequencing sample was made of CD4+ T cells from blood, cultured in vitro.

CDR3 residues: CASSSQTGAGELFF. The CDR3 region has the DNA TGTGCCAGCAGCTCCCAGACAGGGGCCGGGGAGCTGTTTTTT. J is TRBJ2-2 and V is TRBV7-9, with 8 positions matching TRBD1. This CDR3 comprises 14 residues. From germline, CDR1 is SEHNR and CDR2 FQNEAQ (reference sequence). The V gene end was trimmed by 4 bases and the J gene end by 6 bases; junction bases not matched to a gene: 4.